This entry is about one T cell receptor beta chain. The antigen is undetermined. A J-beta primer mix and a sample-barcoded 5' primer were used in a second PCR of about 7 to 12 cycles. MiXCR, run by TCRdb on the 5' RACE reads, gives a single entry per CDR3 protein. The sample records 700,000 to 950,000 distinct CDR3 sequences, about 40% being singletons. Germline CDR1 reads MNHEY; CDR2 reads SVGEGT. V was shortened by 3 bases and J by 7 bases, with 24 bases between the two germline ends. The CDR3 runs 17 residues. The record originates from a study of blood T cells in healthy people across ages. Turning to the study itself: Template switching caught about one barcoded beta molecule for each two T cells. Whole-study findings and limits: Unsorted PBMC input precluded a conclusive naive versus antigen-experienced comparison.

The TCR originated in an older woman in good health. Sequencing was done on a sample of blood. The chain uses TRBV6-2 or TRBV6-3 and TRBJ1-1; possibly TRBD1 for D (5 bases). DNA for the CDR3: TGTGCCAGCAGTTATCAGGGCGGCTCCGAGAACCGGGTTGAAGCTTTCTTT. It is translated as CASSYQGGSENRVEAFF.